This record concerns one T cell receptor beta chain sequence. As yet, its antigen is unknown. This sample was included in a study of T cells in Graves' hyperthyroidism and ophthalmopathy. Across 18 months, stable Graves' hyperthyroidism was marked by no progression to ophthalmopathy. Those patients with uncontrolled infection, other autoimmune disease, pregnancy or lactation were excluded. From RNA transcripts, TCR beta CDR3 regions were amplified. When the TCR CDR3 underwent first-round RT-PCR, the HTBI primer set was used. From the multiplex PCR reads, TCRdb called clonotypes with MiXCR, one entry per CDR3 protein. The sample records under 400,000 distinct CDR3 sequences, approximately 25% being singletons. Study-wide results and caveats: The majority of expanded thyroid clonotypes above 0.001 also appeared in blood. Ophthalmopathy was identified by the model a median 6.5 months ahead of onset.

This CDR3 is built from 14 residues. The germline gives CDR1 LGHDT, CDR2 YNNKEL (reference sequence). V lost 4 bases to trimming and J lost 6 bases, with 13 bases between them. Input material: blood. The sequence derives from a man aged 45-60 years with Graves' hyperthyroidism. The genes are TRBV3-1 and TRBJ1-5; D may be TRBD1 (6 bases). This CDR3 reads CASSPLMGAQPQHF. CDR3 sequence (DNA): TGTGCCAGCAGCCCCCTGATGGGGGCTCAGCCCCAGCATTTT.